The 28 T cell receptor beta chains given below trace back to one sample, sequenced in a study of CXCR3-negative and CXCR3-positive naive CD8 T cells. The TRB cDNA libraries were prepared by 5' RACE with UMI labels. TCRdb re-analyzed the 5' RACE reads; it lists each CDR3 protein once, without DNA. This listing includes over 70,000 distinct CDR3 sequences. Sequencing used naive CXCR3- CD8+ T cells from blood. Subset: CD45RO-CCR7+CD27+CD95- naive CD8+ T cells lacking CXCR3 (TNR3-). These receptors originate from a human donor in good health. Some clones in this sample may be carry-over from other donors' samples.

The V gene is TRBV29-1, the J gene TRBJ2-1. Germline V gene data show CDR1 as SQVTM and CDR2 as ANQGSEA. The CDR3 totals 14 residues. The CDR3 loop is CSVDGSIGSDEQFF.

CDR3: CASSFGLGDYNEQFF. The chain joins TRBV27 to TRBJ2-1; TCRdb's D call, TRBD1, is unchecked because there is no DNA. The CDR3 has 15 residues. The germline CDR1 and CDR2 sequences are MNHEY and SMNVEV (reference sequence).

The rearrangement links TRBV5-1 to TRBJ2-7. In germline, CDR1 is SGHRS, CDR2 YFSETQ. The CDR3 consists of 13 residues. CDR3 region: CASSFSGSYEQYF.

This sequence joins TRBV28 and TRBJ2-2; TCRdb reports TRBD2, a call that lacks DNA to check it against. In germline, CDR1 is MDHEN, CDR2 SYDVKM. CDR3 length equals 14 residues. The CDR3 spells CASSSAGGGGELFF.

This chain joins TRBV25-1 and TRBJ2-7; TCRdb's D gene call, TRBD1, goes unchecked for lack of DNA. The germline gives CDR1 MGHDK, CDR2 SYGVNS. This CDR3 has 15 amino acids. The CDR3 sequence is CASSDRDREGYEQYF.

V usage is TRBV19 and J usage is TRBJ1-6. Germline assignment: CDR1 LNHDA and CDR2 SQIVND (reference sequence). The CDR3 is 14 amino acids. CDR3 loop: CASSLGSHNSPLHF. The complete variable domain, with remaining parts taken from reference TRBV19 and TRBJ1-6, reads DGGITQSPKYLFRKEGQNVTLSCEQNLNHDAMYWYRQDPGQGLRLIYYSQIVNDFQKGDIAEGYSVSREKKESFPLTVTSAQKNPTAFYLCASSLGSHNSPLHFGNGTRLTVT.

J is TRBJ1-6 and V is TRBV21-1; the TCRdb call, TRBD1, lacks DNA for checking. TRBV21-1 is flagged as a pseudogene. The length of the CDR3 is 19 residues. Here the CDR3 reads CASSKVLATGRDNNSPLHF.

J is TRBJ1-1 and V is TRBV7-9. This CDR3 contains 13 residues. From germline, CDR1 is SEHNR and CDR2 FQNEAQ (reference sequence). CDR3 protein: CASSPTTGTEAFF.

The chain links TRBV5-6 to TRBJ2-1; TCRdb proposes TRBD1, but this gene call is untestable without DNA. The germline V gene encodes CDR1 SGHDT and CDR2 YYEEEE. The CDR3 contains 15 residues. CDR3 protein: CASSFRAGQVDEQFF.

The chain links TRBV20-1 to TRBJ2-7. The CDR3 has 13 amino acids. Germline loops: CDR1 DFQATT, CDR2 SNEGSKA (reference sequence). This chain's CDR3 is CSAKTALDYEQYF.

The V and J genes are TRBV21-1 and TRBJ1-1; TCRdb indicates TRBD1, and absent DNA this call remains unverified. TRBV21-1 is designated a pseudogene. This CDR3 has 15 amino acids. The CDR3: CASSRPQGNNTEAFF.

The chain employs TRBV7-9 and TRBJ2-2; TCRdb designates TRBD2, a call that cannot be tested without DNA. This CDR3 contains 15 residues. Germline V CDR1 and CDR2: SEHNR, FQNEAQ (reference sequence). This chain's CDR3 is CASSLPAGGPGELFF.

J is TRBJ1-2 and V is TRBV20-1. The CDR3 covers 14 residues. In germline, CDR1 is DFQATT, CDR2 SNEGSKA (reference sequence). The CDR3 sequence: CSARGAAISDGYTF.

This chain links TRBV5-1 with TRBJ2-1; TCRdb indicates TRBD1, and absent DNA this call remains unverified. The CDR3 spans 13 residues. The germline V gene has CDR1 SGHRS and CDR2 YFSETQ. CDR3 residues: CASRDRGPGEQFF.

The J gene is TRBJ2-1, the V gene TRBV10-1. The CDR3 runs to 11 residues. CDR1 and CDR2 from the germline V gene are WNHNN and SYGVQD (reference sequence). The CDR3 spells CASSGDNEQFF.

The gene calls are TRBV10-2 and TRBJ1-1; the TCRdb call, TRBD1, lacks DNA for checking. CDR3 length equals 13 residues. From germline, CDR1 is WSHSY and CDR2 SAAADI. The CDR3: CASSVGQGTEAFF.

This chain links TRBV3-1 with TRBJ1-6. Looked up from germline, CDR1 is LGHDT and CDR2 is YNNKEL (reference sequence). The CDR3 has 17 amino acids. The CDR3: CASSQVAGPSFDSPLHF.

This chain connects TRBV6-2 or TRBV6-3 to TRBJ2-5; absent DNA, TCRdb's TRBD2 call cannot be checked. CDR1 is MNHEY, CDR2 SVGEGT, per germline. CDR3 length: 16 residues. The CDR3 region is CASSYSPLALGETQYF.

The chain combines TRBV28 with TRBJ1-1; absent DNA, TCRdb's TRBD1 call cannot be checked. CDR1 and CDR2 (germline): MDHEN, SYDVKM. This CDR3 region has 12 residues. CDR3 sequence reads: CASSFWGAEAFF.

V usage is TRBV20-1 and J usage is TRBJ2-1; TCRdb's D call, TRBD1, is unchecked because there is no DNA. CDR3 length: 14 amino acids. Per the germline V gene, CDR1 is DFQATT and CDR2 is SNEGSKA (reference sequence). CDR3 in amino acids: CSATDTRSYNEQFF.

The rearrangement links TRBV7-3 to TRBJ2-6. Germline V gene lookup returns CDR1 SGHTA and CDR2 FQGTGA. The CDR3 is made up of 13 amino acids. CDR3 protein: CASRISGANVLTF.

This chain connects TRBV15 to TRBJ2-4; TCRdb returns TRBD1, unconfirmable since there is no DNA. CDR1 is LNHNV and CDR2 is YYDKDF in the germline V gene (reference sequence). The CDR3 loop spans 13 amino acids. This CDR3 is CATSPGFENIQYF.

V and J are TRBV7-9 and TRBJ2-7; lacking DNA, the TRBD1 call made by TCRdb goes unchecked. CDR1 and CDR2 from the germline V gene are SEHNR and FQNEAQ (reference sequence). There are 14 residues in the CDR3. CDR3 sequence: CASSYRDTPYEQYF.

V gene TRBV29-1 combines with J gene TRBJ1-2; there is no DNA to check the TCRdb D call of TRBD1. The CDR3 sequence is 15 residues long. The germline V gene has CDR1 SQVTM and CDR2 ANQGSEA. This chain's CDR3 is CSVDLGRGSNYGYTF.

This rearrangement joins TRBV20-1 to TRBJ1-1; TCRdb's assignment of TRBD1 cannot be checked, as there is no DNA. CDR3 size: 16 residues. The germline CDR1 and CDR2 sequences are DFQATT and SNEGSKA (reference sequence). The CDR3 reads CSARAGQWAMDTEAFF.

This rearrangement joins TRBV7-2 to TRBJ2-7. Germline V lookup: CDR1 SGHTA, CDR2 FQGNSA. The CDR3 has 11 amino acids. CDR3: CASSPAYEQYF. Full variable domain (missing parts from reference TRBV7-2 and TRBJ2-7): GAGVSQSPSNKVTEKGKDVELRCDPISGHTALYWYRQSLGQGLEFLIYFQGNSAPDKSGLPSDRFSAERTGGSVSTLTIQRTQQEDSAVYLCASSPAYEQYFGPGTRLTVT.

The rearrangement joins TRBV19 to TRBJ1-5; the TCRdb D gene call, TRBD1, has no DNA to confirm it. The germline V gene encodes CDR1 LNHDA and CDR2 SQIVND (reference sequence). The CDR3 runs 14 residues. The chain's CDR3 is CATSLGQRQQPQHF.

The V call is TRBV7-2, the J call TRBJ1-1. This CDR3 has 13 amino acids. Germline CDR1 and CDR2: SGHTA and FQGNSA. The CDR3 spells CASSLSGNTEAFF.